Listed below are T cell receptor beta chains from one sample, sequenced in a study of Ad26.COV2.S vaccination and SARS-CoV-2 variants. Here immunoSEQ multiplex PCR was the method, and the copy in TCRdb shows in-frame clones only, minus some. The table includes 350,000 to 450,000 clones, about nine tenths detected once. Source: peripheral blood, taken in a trial of Ad26.COV2.S vaccine versus placebo. These receptor sequences come from a person between 18 and 65 years old who received the Ad26.COV2.S COVID-19 vaccine or a placebo. Both conserved end residues are part of each CDR3. D genes are given only for firm matches. Part of the rows lack a size; the others show once, few, many or a class for expanded clones.

J gene: TRBJ2-7
V gene: TRBV7-9
D gene: TRBD1
clone size: NA
CDR3 DNA: TGTGCCAGCAGCTTAGGTGTGGGACAGAGAACCTACGAGCAGTACTTC
CDR3 protein: CASSLGVGQRTYEQYF

J gene: TRBJ1-4
V gene: TRBV11-1
D gene: TRBD1
clone size: NA
CDR3 DNA: TGTGCCAGCAGCTTAGCCGGGACAGGAGGGGAAAAACTGTTTTTT
CDR3 protein: CASSLAGTGGEKLFF

J gene: TRBJ1-2
V gene: TRBV6-2/TRBV6-3
D gene: NA
clone size: NA
CDR3 DNA: TGTGCCAGCAGTACATCGGACGTCTATGGCTACACCTTC
CDR3 protein: CASSTSDVYGYTF

J gene: TRBJ1-1
V gene: TRBV4-3
D gene: NA
clone size: NA
CDR3 DNA: TGCGCCAGCAGCCAAGGAAGGAGTATGAACACTGAAGCTTTCTTT
CDR3 protein: CASSQGRSMNTEAFF

J gene: TRBJ1-3
V gene: TRBV6-5
D gene: NA
clone size: once
CDR3 DNA: TGTGCCAGCACCCCCTCCATTGGAAACACCATATATTTT
CDR3 protein: CASTPSIGNTIYF

J gene: TRBJ1-1
V gene: TRBV7-9
D gene: NA
clone size: NA
CDR3 DNA: TGTGCCAGCAGGGCGATGAACACTGAAGCTTTCTTT
CDR3 protein: CASRAMNTEAFF

J gene: TRBJ1-2
V gene: TRBV6-6
D gene: NA
clone size: once
CDR3 DNA: TGTGCCAGCAGTCCTTCGGGGCAGACCTATGGCTACACCTTC
CDR3 protein: CASSPSGQTYGYTF

J gene: TRBJ2-3
V gene: TRBV15
D gene: TRBD2
clone size: NA
CDR3 DNA: TGTGCCACCAGCGGGACTAGCGGGGGGGCAGATACGCAGTATTTT
CDR3 protein: CATSGTSGGADTQYF

J gene: TRBJ2-1
V gene: TRBV11-3
D gene: TRBD1
clone size: NA
CDR3 DNA: TGTGCCAGCAGCTTGTTGGGACAGAACAATGAGCAGTTCTTC
CDR3 protein: CASSLLGQNNEQFF

J gene: TRBJ1-2
V gene: TRBV6-5
D gene: NA
clone size: NA
CDR3 DNA: TGTGCCAGCAGGGGTACGTTACTCTACACCTTC
CDR3 protein: CASRGTLLYTF

J gene: TRBJ2-2
V gene: TRBV6-6
D gene: NA
clone size: NA
CDR3 DNA: TGTGCCAGCCGCGCGGGGGCCAACACCGGGGAGCTGTTTTTT
CDR3 protein: CASRAGANTGELFF

J gene: TRBJ2-3
V gene: TRBV7-8
D gene: TRBD1
clone size: NA
CDR3 DNA: TGTGCCAGCAGCCCCCAGGACAGGGGGCTTCATACGCAGTATTTT
CDR3 protein: CASSPQDRGLHTQYF

J gene: TRBJ2-5
V gene: TRBV20-1
D gene: NA
clone size: NA
CDR3 DNA: TGCAGTGCAAGCGAGGAGGAGACCCAGTACTTC
CDR3 protein: CSASEEETQYF

J gene: TRBJ2-1
V gene: TRBV6-4
D gene: TRBD2
clone size: NA
CDR3 DNA: TGTGCCAGCAGTGACTCGTCGGGTAGCGGGGCCTACAATGAGCAGTTCTTC
CDR3 protein: CASSDSSGSGAYNEQFF

J gene: TRBJ2-1
V gene: TRBV7-2
D gene: TRBD2
clone size: NA
CDR3 DNA: TGTGCCAGCAGCTTGCGGGATGTGAGCGGGGGGTCGAACAATGAGCAGTTCTTC
CDR3 protein: CASSLRDVSGGSNNEQFF

J gene: TRBJ1-1
V gene: TRBV27
D gene: NA
clone size: NA
CDR3 DNA: TGTGCCAGCAGTTTTACCGACCGAAACACTGAAGCTTTCTTT
CDR3 protein: CASSFTDRNTEAFF

J gene: TRBJ1-5
V gene: TRBV7-9
D gene: NA
clone size: NA
CDR3 DNA: TGTGCCAGCAGTAGAGGACGGTACAATCAGCCCCAGCATTTT
CDR3 protein: CASSRGRYNQPQHF

J gene: TRBJ2-6
V gene: TRBV4-2
D gene: NA
clone size: NA
CDR3 DNA: TGTGCCAGCAGCCCGTCGGAGGGGTGGGGGACTGGGGCCAACGTCCTGACTTTC
CDR3 protein: CASSPSEGWGTGANVLTF

J gene: TRBJ1-2
V gene: TRBV3-1/TRBV3-2
D gene: TRBD1
clone size: NA
CDR3 DNA: TGTGCCAGCAGCCAAGACCCCCTGGACAGGGGACCTGGCTACACCTTC
CDR3 protein: CASSQDPLDRGPGYTF

J gene: TRBJ2-4
V gene: TRBV19
D gene: NA
clone size: NA
CDR3 DNA: TGTGCCAGTAGTAGTCAGTTGATAAACATTCAGTACTTC
CDR3 protein: CASSSQLINIQYF

J gene: TRBJ1-1
V gene: TRBV7-2
D gene: NA
clone size: once
CDR3 DNA: TGTGCCAGCAGCTCCCCGCTGGAGGGATTGAACACTGAAGCTTTCTTT
CDR3 protein: CASSSPLEGLNTEAFF

J gene: TRBJ1-2
V gene: TRBV18
D gene: NA
clone size: NA
CDR3 DNA: TGTGCCAGCTCACCGGCAGGGGAGGACTATGGCTACACCTTC
CDR3 protein: CASSPAGEDYGYTF

J gene: TRBJ2-5
V gene: TRBV4-1
D gene: TRBD2
clone size: NA
CDR3 DNA: TGCGCCAGCAGCCAACTAGCGGAACAAGAGACCCAGTACTTC
CDR3 protein: CASSQLAEQETQYF

J gene: TRBJ1-2
V gene: TRBV30
D gene: TRBD1
clone size: NA
CDR3 DNA: TGTGCCTGGCATCCGGACAGGGTTTATGGCTACACCTTC
CDR3 protein: CAWHPDRVYGYTF

J gene: TRBJ1-2
V gene: TRBV9
D gene: NA
clone size: NA
CDR3 DNA: TGTGCCAGCAGCGTAGAAAGAGGGAACTATGGCTACACCTTC
CDR3 protein: CASSVERGNYGYTF

J gene: TRBJ1-6
V gene: TRBV7-8
D gene: TRBD1
clone size: once
CDR3 DNA: TGTGCCAGCAGCACAGGACAGGCGGGGAATTCACCCCTCCACTTT
CDR3 protein: CASSTGQAGNSPLHF

J gene: TRBJ1-2
V gene: TRBV6-5
D gene: NA
clone size: NA
CDR3 DNA: TGTGCCAGCATGGTGGCAGGGCGTAGGTATGGCTACACCTTC
CDR3 protein: CASMVAGRRYGYTF

J gene: TRBJ2-5
V gene: TRBV5-1
D gene: TRBD1
clone size: NA
CDR3 DNA: TGCGCCAGCAGCTTGACCGGGACAGAAGAAGAGACCCAGTACTTC
CDR3 protein: CASSLTGTEEETQYF

J gene: TRBJ1-2
V gene: TRBV6-1
D gene: TRBD1
clone size: NA
CDR3 DNA: TGTGCCAGCAGTGACTTACCTCCGGGACAGGGAGGGGGCTACACCTTC
CDR3 protein: CASSDLPPGQGGGYTF

J gene: TRBJ2-1
V gene: TRBV24-1
D gene: NA
clone size: NA
CDR3 DNA: TGTGCCACCAGTGAGCAAAAACCGGGGCTGGGATTTGAGCAGTTCTTC
CDR3 protein: CATSEQKPGLGFEQFF

J gene: TRBJ1-2
V gene: TRBV7-3
D gene: TRBD1
clone size: NA
CDR3 DNA: TGTGCCAGCAGCCTAGACAGGGAATCAGATGGCTACACCTTC
CDR3 protein: CASSLDRESDGYTF

J gene: TRBJ2-5
V gene: TRBV7-2
D gene: TRBD2
clone size: NA
CDR3 DNA: TGTGCCAGCAGCCCCTGGGGGGGTTGGCAGGAGACCCAGTACTTC
CDR3 protein: CASSPWGGWQETQYF

J gene: TRBJ2-3
V gene: TRBV9
D gene: NA
clone size: once
CDR3 DNA: TGTGCCAGCAGCGTAGCGGAAGATACGCAGTATTTT
CDR3 protein: CASSVAEDTQYF

J gene: TRBJ1-5
V gene: TRBV19
D gene: NA
clone size: few
CDR3 DNA: TGTGCCAGTAGTATAGCCAGCTATAGCAATCAGCCCCAGCATTTT
CDR3 protein: CASSIASYSNQPQHF

J gene: TRBJ1-1
V gene: TRBV12-3/TRBV12-4
D gene: TRBD1
clone size: NA
CDR3 DNA: TGTGCCAGCAGTTTAGCGCAAGGACAGGGCGCTTTCTTT
CDR3 protein: CASSLAQGQGAFF

J gene: TRBJ2-7
V gene: TRBV6-5
D gene: TRBD1
clone size: NA
CDR3 DNA: TGTGCCAGCAGGGCTAATAAGGGGGCGGGCGAGCAGTACTTC
CDR3 protein: CASRANKGAGEQYF

J gene: TRBJ1-2
V gene: TRBV2
D gene: TRBD1
clone size: NA
CDR3 DNA: TGTGCCAGCAGTGAGGGACAGGGTCCTAACTATGGCTACACCTTC
CDR3 protein: CASSEGQGPNYGYTF

J gene: TRBJ1-1
V gene: TRBV6-6
D gene: NA
clone size: NA
CDR3 DNA: TGTGCCAGCAGCTCCAGCGGCGCTGAAGCTTTCTTT
CDR3 protein: CASSSSGAEAFF

J gene: TRBJ2-5
V gene: TRBV9
D gene: TRBD2
clone size: NA
CDR3 DNA: TGTGCCAGCAGCGGAGCGGGGCGAACCCAAGAGACCCAGTACTTC
CDR3 protein: CASSGAGRTQETQYF

J gene: TRBJ2-7
V gene: TRBV10-3
D gene: NA
clone size: NA
CDR3 DNA: TGTGCCATCAGGACGGCCGCCTACGAGCAGTACTTC
CDR3 protein: CAIRTAAYEQYF